The rows below give T cell receptor beta chains drawn from one sample of a study of PD-L1 blockade in urothelial cancer. The repertoire was sequenced with immunoSEQ multiplex PCR; TCRdb's copy has only in-frame clones and lacks some. The table includes 120,000 or so clones, 86% detected once. Sequenced here: PBMCs, sampled around atezolizumab (anti-PD-L1) treatment. Receptors were obtained from a man over 45 with urothelial cancer. Both conserved end residues are part of each CDR3. The order of the fields is D gene, V gene, J gene, clone size, CDR3 protein, CDR3 DNA. D genes are given only for firm matches. The listing skips clone size in some rows; elsewhere it reads once, few, many or a size class.

>TRBD1|TRBV19|TRBJ1-1|few
CASRDRRPDTEAFF
TGTGCCAGTAGGGACAGGCGCCCCGACACTGAAGCTTTCTTT
>TRBD1|TRBV5-4|TRBJ2-1|NA
CASSSLTGQPPSEQFF
TGTGCCAGCAGCTCGCTCACGGGACAGCCCCCCAGTGAGCAGTTCTTC
>NA|TRBV5-1|TRBJ1-4|few
CASSPTAGEKLFF
TGCGCCAGCAGCCCGACAGCGGGCGAAAAACTGTTTTTT
>TRBD2|TRBV7-9|TRBJ2-7|NA
CASTEDSGLAGNYEQYF
TGTGCCAGCACCGAAGACTCGGGACTAGCGGGGAACTACGAGCAGTACTTC
>TRBD1|TRBV7-7|TRBJ2-5|NA
CASSKLGTGEETQYF
TGTGCTAGCAGTAAACTTGGGACAGGGGAAGAGACCCAGTACTTC
>NA|TRBV4-2|TRBJ2-3|NA
CASSQEVGSISTDTQYF
TGTGCCAGCAGCCAAGAAGTGGGGAGTATTAGCACAGATACGCAGTATTTT
>NA|TRBV6-1|TRBJ1-2|many
CASRTATNYGYTF
TGTGCCAGCAGGACAGCAACTAACTATGGCTACACCTTC
>NA|TRBV18|TRBJ2-5|few
CASSPSEETQYF
TGTGCCAGCTCACCATCAGAAGAGACCCAGTACTTC
>TRBD2|TRBV9|TRBJ2-5|NA
CASSPLGAGGGETQYF
TGTGCCAGCAGCCCCCTTGGAGCGGGAGGTGGGGAGACCCAGTACTTC
>TRBD1|TRBV6-5|TRBJ2-7|NA
CASSTGTARPYEQYF
TGTGCCAGCAGTACCGGGACAGCCCGACCCTACGAGCAGTACTTC
>NA|TRBV5-1|TRBJ2-3|NA
CASSPGQTTDTQYF
TGCGCCAGCAGCCCCGGACAGACCACAGATACGCAGTATTTT
>NA|TRBV5-1|TRBJ2-2|NA
CASSFSDTALNTGELFF
TGCGCCAGCAGCTTTTCGGACACCGCGTTGAACACCGGGGAGCTGTTTTTT